This T cell receptor (beta chain) was identified during a study of blood T cell repertoires in COVID-19. Overall study context: T cells, B-cell-depleted T cells, or PBMCs provided the cDNA or gDNA that served as material.

Everyone who took part was 18 to 89 years old, and they came from about two dozen US areas. Resolution of symptoms, clearance, or two negative PCRs was present in recovered Cohort 3 donors. Profiled with immunoSEQ multiplex PCR; TCRdb holds only in-frame clones, not every one. The sample has about 100,000 clones, 80% to 90% seen once. There are a few counts of this clone. The V end lost 3 bases, the J end lost 11 bases, and 16 bases lay between the germline ends. Germline CDR1 LNHDA, CDR2 SQIVND (reference sequence). The CDR3 consists of 13 residues. The clonotype was recovered from a woman aged 45-59 years who had recovered from COVID-19. The chain is built from TRBV19 and TRBJ1-1, with D perhaps TRBD1 (6 bases). Sequenced material: PBMCs or T cells enriched from blood (not recorded which). The CDR3 is CASSIGTSFSAFF. The CDR3 DNA reads as TGTGCCAGTAGTATCGGGACATCCTTTTCGGCTTTCTTT.